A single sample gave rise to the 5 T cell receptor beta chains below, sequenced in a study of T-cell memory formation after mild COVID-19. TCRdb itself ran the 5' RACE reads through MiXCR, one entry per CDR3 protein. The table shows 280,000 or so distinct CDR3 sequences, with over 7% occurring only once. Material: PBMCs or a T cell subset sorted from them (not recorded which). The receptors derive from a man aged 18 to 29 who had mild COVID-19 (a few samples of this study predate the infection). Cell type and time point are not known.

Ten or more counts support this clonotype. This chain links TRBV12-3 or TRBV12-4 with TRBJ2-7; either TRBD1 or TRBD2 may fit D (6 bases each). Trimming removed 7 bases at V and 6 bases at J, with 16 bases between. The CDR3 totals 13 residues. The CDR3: CASTRGRGGEQYF. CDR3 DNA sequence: TGTGCCAGCACCCGTGGCAGGGGAGGCGAGCAGTACTTC.

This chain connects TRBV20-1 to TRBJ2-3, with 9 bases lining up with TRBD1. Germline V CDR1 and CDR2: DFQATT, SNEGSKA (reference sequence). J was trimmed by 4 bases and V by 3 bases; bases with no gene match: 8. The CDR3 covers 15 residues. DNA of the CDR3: TGCAGTGCTAGGGTAGGACAGGGGCCTTCAGATACGCAGTATTTT. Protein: CSARVGQGPSDTQYF.

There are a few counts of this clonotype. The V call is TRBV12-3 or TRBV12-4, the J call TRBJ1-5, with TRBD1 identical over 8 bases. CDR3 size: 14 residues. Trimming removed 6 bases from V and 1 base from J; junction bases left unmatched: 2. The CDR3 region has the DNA TGTGCCAGCAGGTACAGGGGGAGCAATCAGCCCCAGCATTTT. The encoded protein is CASRYRGSNQPQHF.

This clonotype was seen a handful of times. CDR3 sequence reads: CSAEKAGDTQYF. CDR3 DNA: TGCAGTGCTGAAAAAGCGGGCGATACGCAGTATTTT. This chain links TRBV20-1 with TRBJ2-3; D possibly corresponds to TRBD2 (6 bases). The CDR3 has 12 amino acids. Germline CDR1 reads DFQATT; CDR2 reads SNEGSKA (reference sequence). The V gene lost 5 bases and the J gene lost 6 bases, with 12 bases spanning the gap.

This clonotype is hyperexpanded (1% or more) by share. In DNA, the CDR3 is TGTGCCAGCAGTTTTTGGACACCCTACGAGCAGTACTTC. Protein sequence: CASSFWTPYEQYF. The chain uses TRBV12-3 or TRBV12-4 and TRBJ2-7, with a tentative D call TRBD1 (5 bases). V lost 3 bases and J lost 2, with 8 bases in between. The CDR3 consists of 13 residues.